This TCR beta chain originates from a study of tumor-infiltrating lymphocytes in primary liver carcinoma. Study-wide findings and caveats: Tumors had a significantly higher top-250-clone fraction than blood (p = 0.039). There was no comparison of CD4+ and CD8+ repertoires, as samples were bulk unsorted.

The input was 500 ng total RNA; TCR beta cDNA was made from it with a constant-region primer. Slightly modified ARM-PCR, run as three nested multiplex PCR rounds, produced the TCR beta libraries. Researchers ran the first two PCR rounds for roughly 11 cycles each with TRBV1-TRBV30 forward primers and a C-beta reverse primer. One entry per CDR3 protein, called by TCRdb with MiXCR from the multiplex PCR reads. This table has almost 200,000 distinct CDR3 sequences, less than 65% appearing once. Regarding this clonotype: The antigen is not known.

Blood RNA came from unsorted whole blood; germline DNA was also extracted. Infection with HBV was chronic in patients; they were treatment-naive. Four milliliters of peripheral blood were collected before surgery. This CDR3 contains 16 residues. V was clipped by 3 bases and J by 5 bases; unmatched bases: 8. Looked up from germline, CDR1 is KGHSH and CDR2 is LQKENI. Material for sequencing was peripheral blood. V gene TRBV18 combines with J gene TRBJ2-7; the match to TRBD1 covers 12 bases. This sequence originates from a woman aged 60-70 years with primary liver carcinoma and hepatitis B virus infection. The CDR3 reads CASSPRSGTGGNEQYF. Here the CDR3 DNA reads TGTGCCAGCTCACCTCGTTCGGGGACAGGGGGCAACGAGCAGTACTTC.